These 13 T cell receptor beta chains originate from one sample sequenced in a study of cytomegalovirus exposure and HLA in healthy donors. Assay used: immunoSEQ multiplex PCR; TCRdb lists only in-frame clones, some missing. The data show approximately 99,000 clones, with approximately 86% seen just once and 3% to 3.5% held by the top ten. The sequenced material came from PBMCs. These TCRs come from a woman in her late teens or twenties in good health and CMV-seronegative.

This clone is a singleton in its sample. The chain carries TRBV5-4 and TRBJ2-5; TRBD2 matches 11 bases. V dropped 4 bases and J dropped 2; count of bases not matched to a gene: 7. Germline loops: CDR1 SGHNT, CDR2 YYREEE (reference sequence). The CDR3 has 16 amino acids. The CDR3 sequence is CASSHLAGGPQETQYF. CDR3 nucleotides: TGTGCCAGCAGCCACCTAGCGGGGGGACCTCAAGAGACCCAGTACTTC.

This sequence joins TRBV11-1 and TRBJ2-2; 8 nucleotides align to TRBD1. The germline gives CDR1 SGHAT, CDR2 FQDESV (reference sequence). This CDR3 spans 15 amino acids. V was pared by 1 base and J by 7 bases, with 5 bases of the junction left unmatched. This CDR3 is CASSLGDRGSGELFF. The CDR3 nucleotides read TGTGCCAGCAGCTTAGGTGACAGGGGAAGCGGGGAGCTGTTTTTT.

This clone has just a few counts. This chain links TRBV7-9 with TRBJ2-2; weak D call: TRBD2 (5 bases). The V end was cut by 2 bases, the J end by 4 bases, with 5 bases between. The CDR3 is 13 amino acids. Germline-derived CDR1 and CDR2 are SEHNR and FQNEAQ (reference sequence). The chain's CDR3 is CASSLSGTGELFF. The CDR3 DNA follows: TGTGCCAGCAGCTTAAGCGGCACCGGGGAGCTGTTTTTT.

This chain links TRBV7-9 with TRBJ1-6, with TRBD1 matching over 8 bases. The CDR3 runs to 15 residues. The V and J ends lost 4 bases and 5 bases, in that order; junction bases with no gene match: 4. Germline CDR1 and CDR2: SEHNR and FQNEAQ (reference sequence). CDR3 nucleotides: TGTGCCAGCAGCTCCGGACAGGGCAATAATTCACCCCTCCACTTT. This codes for CASSSGQGNNSPLHF.

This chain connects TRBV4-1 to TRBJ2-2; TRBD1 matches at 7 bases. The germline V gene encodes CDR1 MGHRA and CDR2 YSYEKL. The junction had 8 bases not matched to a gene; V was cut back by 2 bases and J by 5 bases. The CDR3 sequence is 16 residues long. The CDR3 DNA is TGCGCCAGCAGCCAACGACAGGGAACGGGGACCGGGGAGCTGTTTTTT. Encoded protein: CASSQRQGTGTGELFF.

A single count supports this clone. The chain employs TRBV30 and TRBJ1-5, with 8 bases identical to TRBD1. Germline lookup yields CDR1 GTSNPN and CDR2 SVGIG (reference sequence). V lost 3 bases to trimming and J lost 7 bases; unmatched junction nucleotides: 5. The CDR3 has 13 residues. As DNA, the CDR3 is TGTGCCTGGAGGGACAGGGCTGGACAGCCCCAGCATTTT. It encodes CAWRDRAGQPQHF. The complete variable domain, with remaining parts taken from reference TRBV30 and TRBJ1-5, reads SQTIHQWPATLVQPVGSPLSLECTVEGTSNPNLYWYRQAAGRGLQLLFYSVGIGQISSEVPQNLSASRPQDRQFILSSKKLLLSDSGFYLCAWRDRAGQPQHFGDGTRLSIL.

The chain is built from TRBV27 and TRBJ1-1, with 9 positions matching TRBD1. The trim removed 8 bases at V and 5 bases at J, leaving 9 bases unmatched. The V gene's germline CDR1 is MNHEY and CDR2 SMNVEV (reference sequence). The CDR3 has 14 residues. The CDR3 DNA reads TGTGCCAGCGGTAAGACAGGGGGGATTACTGAAGCTTTCTTT. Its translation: CASGKTGGITEAFF.

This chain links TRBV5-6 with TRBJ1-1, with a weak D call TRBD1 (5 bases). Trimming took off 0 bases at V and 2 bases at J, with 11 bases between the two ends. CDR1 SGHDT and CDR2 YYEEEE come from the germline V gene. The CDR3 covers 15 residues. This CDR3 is CASSLEGTDNTEAFF. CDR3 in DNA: TGTGCCAGCAGCTTGGAAGGGACTGACAACACTGAAGCTTTCTTT.

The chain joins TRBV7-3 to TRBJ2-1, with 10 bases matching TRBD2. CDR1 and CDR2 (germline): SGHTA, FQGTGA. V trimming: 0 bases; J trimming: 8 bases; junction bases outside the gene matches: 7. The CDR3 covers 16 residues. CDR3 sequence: CASSLTFSGGAYEQFF. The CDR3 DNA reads TGTGCCAGCAGCTTAACGTTCAGCGGGGGGGCCTATGAGCAGTTCTTC.

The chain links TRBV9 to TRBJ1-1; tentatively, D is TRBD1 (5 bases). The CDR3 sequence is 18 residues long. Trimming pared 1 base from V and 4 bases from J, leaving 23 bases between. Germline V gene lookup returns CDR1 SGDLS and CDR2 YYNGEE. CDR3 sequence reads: CASSVRPSDTGFRTEAFF. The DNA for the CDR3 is TGTGCCAGCAGCGTACGACCCTCAGATACAGGCTTTCGCACTGAAGCTTTCTTT.

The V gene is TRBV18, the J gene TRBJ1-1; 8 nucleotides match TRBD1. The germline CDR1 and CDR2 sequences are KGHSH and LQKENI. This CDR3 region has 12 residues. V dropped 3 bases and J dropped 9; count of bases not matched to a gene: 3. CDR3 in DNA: TGTGCCAGCTCACCCAGGACAGGGAAAGCTTTCTTT. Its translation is CASSPRTGKAFF.

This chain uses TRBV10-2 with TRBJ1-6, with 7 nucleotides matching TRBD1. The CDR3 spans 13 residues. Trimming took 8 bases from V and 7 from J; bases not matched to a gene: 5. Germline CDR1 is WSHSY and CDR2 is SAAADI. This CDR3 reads CASDTGENSPLHF. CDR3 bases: TGCGCCAGCGATACAGGGGAAAATTCACCCCTCCACTTT.

CDR3 nucleotides: TGTGCCAGCTTTACGGGGGGTCCTCCCTACGAGCAGTACTTC. As protein: CASFTGGPPYEQYF. J is TRBJ2-7 and V is TRBV18, with 7 positions matching TRBD2. V gave up 7 bases and J gave up 2 bases; unmatched junction bases: 8. Germline V lookup: CDR1 KGHSH, CDR2 LQKENI. This CDR3 has 14 amino acids.